Here is one T cell receptor beta chain with its context. This clone was counted many times. The antigen this receptor binds is unknown. Per-base quality was not reported, and no clone a single base away is much larger than it. The data were obtained in a study of metastatic and nonmetastatic thyroid tumors (dated by TCRdb to about 2020). About the full investigation: For patients with malignant and with benign thyroid disease, the researchers compared repertoires between peripheral blood samples and tumor or nodule tissue samples.

No patient had received any treatment before thyroid surgery. Using T-cell receptor beta sequencing, the researchers looked back retrospectively at clinical samples from patients, gathered between about 2012 and 2019. The paper's findings and limits, for the study overall: In both blood and tumor samples, TCR beta diversity was reported to be significantly higher in malignant tumors than in benign nodules.

Ends trimmed: V by 4 bases, J by 2 bases; bases unmatched to a gene: 12. The CDR3 numbers 17 residues from cysteine through phenylalanine. Just the 51-base CDR3 DNA is kept, in frame starting at base 1. For CDR1 and CDR2, the germline V gene (reference sequence) lists LNHDA and SQIVND. The receptor library was made with PCR. The sample was run on an Illumina HiSeq 4000. High-throughput sequencing was used to profile the CDR3 region of the TCR beta-chain in every patient. Concerning the study's data processing: The researchers built a classifier to tell apart papillary thyroid cancer patients with distant metastasis, based on CDR3 differences among clinicopathological groups. Repertoire diversity was assessed with the Shannon index, and tumor-blood repertoire similarity with the Morisita-Horn index. TCRdb ran its own pipeline on the public reads, namely fastp trimming at Q25 and MiXCR clone calling, and kept in-frame beta chains. TCRdb's processing, not the study's, gives the V and J calls here. In all, the sample holds 90,000 or so clones, and 7.5% to 9% of those were seen once. Roughly 10% of the sample is held by the ten biggest clonotypes.

Sequencing was performed on blood. The sequence is built from TRBV19 and TRBJ2-3; 7 middle bases align to TRBD2. This sequence originates from a female donor with papillary thyroid cancer or a benign thyroid nodule (not recorded which). Some clones in this sample may be carry-over from other donors' samples. The CDR3 in this case is CASSTVGPGLLTDTQYF. The DNA sequence is TGTGCCAGTAGTACGGTGGGACCGGGACTACTCACAGATACGCAGTATTTT.